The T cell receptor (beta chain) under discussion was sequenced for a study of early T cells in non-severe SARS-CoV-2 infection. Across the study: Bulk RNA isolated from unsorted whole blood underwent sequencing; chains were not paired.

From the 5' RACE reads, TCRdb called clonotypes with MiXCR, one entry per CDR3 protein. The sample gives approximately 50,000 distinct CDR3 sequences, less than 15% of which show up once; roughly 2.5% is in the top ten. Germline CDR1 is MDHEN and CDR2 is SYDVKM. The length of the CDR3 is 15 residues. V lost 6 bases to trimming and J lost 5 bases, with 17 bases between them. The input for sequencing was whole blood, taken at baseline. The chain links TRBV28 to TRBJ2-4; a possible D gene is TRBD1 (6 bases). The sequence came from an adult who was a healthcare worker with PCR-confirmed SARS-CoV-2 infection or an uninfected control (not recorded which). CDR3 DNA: TGTGCCAGCAGCCCACCCCCTTGGACAGAAAACATTCAGTACTTC. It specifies CASSPPPWTENIQYF.